Listed below are T cell receptor beta chains from one sample, sequenced in a study of blood T cell repertoires in COVID-19. Data came from immunoSEQ multiplex PCR; TCRdb stores just in-frame clones and leaves some out. The data contain around 310,000 clones, around 92% of them singletons. Sequencing was carried out using PBMCs or T cells enriched from blood (not recorded which). The receptor set was obtained from a young woman who had recovered from COVID-19. CDR3s include the opening cysteine and the closing phenylalanine or tryptophan. A D gene is named only where the DNA matches it firmly. Size tells how often a clone was seen (once, few, many) or the class of an expanded clone, and some rows leave it out.

CASSLSAGDQGKTQYF	TGTGCCAGCAGCTTATCAGCGGGAGACCAAGGAAAGACCCAGTACTTC	TRBD2	.	TRBJ2-5	TRBV7-3
CASSLNLNQPQHF	TGTGCCAGCAGCTTAAATCTGAATCAGCCCCAGCATTTT	.	.	TRBJ1-5	TRBV5-4
CASSLGQNNEKLFF	TGCGCCAGCAGCTTGGGGCAGAATAATGAAAAACTGTTTTTT	.	.	TRBJ1-4	TRBV5-1
CRAGGTSTDTQYF	TGCCGTGCCGGGGGGACGAGCACAGATACGCAGTATTTT	TRBD2	.	TRBJ2-3	TRBV29-1
CASSLGQTGELFF	TGTGCCAGCAGCTTAGGACAGACCGGGGAGCTGTTTTTT	.	.	TRBJ2-2	TRBV5-4
CASSWGQGRDTQYF	TGCGCCAGCAGCTGGGGACAGGGAAGAGATACGCAGTATTTT	TRBD1	.	TRBJ2-3	TRBV5-1
CASSPNSARGTEAFF	TGTGCCAGCTCACCGAACAGTGCCCGGGGCACTGAAGCTTTCTTT	.	.	TRBJ1-1	TRBV18
CASSAPSGILAGELFF	TGTGCCAGCAGCGCCCCTAGCGGGATCCTAGCCGGGGAGCTGTTTTTT	TRBD2	.	TRBJ2-2	TRBV9
CASSQEENSPLHF	TGTGCCAGCAGCCAAGAGGAGAATTCACCCCTCCACTTT	.	.	TRBJ1-6	TRBV4-2
CASSLTGAREKLFF	TGCGCCAGCAGCTTGACAGGGGCGCGAGAAAAACTGTTTTTT	TRBD1	once	TRBJ1-4	TRBV5-1
CASSSSQKSSYEQYF	TGTGCCAGTAGTTCTTCACAGAAAAGCTCCTACGAGCAGTACTTC	.	once	TRBJ2-7	TRBV19
CVSSLMQGQETQYF	TGTGTTAGCAGCTTGATGCAGGGGCAAGAGACCCAGTACTTC	.	.	TRBJ2-5	TRBV7-7
CASSTFSGGPYEQYF	TGTGCCAGTAGTACTTTCAGTGGAGGGCCGTACGAGCAGTACTTC	.	once	TRBJ2-7	TRBV19
CASSQPGQVSQETQYF	TGTGCCAGCAGCCAACCGGGACAGGTTAGCCAAGAGACCCAGTACTTC	TRBD1	.	TRBJ2-5	TRBV14
CASSAGTASGNTIYF	TGTGCCAGCAGCGCCGGGACAGCCTCTGGAAACACCATATATTTT	TRBD1	.	TRBJ1-3	TRBV2
CATKGLRFYGYTF	TGTGCCACCAAGGGGTTACGCTTCTATGGCTACACCTTC	.	.	TRBJ1-2	TRBV24-1